This paragraph covers one TCR beta chain sequence. This sample was included in a study of identifying expanded T cells in peripheral blood. Generated by immunoSEQ multiplex PCR, the TCRdb table keeps only in-frame clones and is missing some. The table lists tens of thousands of clones, approximately 84% of them singletons. The V end was cut by 4 bases, the J end by 0 bases, with 11 bases between. The germline V gene has CDR1 SGHRS and CDR2 YFSETQ. The CDR3 consists of 15 residues. V gene TRBV5-1 combines with J gene TRBJ2-1; D might be TRBD1 or TRBD2, each matching 5 bases. The sequenced sample was blood. This TCR was sampled from a person between 18 and 75 years old in good health. CDR3 region: CASSGTSSSYNEQFF. In nucleotides, the CDR3 is TGCGCCAGCAGCGGGACCTCAAGCTCCTACAATGAGCAGTTCTTC.